A single TCR beta chain is shown here with its context. The antigen it binds to is not known. The input lacks base qualities; no much larger clone sits a single base away. This specimen comes from a study of blood T cell repertoires in COVID-19 (dated by TCRdb to the early 2020s). Background for the entire study: Samples from collaborators originated in the United States, Italy and Spain and spanned both the acute and convalescent phases of COVID-19. The prospective study material was composed of cDNA or gDNA derived from T cells, B-cell-depleted T cells, or PBMCs. Deeply sampled blood TCRbeta repertoires from subjects exposed to, actively infected with, or recovered from COVID-19 were included in the dataset. Nearly every sample came with metadata listing a de-identified subject ID, COVID-19 status, age in years and sex. Where available, HLA class I and class II types were taken from metadata supplied by the sample provider and were not determined by assay-based typing. A freely available public database, intended as a resource for researchers studying the immune response to SARS-CoV-2, is where the repertoires were released. Samples came from the ongoing ImmuneRACE study (first 160 participants) plus 1,254 subjects from 6 global collaborators.

The collaborating institutions used their own protocols to collect whole blood in K2EDTA tubes. For TCRbeta analysis, collaborator samples were shipped as frozen whole blood, as isolated PBMCs, or as DNA extracted from either sample type. Summary of the overall study and its limitations: The amount of clinical and demographic metadata varied by source and participant and was provided uncurated.

TCRbeta CDR3 regions were amplified from genomic DNA using the immunoSEQ Assay, a bias-controlled multiplex PCR. Processing in the source paper ran as follows. Within the assay, amplification of reference gene primers was used to estimate how many nucleated cells each sample contained. Sequence reads were collapsed and filtered to measure the absolute abundance of every unique TCRbeta CDR3 rearrangement. For each sample, productive Simpson clonality was calculated by taking the square root of Simpson's diversity index across productive rearrangements. Not all clones reach the TCRdb copy of this immuneACCESS table, which keeps in-frame sequences only. Checked studies attribute under half of the gap to unresolved V genes and leave the rest unexplained. V and J calls and clone size are copied from that table; D and trimming were computed from the DNA. The sample data list fewer than 350,000 clones, and 85% of these were observed just once. The ten largest clones add up to over 3.5% of the sample.

The CDR3 goes from the cysteine to the phenylalanine over 16 residues. Just the 48-base CDR3 DNA is kept, in frame starting at base 1. From V the trimming removes 0 bases and from J it removes 7 bases, while the gene matches leave 10 bases of the junction unaccounted for. CDR1 is given as LGHNA and CDR2 as YNFKEQ, both from the germline V gene. The sequencing sample was made of peripheral blood. The rearranged chain carries TRBV4-2 and TRBJ2-7, with 9 junctional bases fitting TRBD2. The sequence was collected from a woman aged 50 to 60 with active or convalescent COVID-19. The sequence in DNA is TGTGCCAGCAGCCAAGATCAAGGGCTAGCGGGAATTGAGCAGTACTTC. Its translation is CASSQDQGLAGIEQYF.